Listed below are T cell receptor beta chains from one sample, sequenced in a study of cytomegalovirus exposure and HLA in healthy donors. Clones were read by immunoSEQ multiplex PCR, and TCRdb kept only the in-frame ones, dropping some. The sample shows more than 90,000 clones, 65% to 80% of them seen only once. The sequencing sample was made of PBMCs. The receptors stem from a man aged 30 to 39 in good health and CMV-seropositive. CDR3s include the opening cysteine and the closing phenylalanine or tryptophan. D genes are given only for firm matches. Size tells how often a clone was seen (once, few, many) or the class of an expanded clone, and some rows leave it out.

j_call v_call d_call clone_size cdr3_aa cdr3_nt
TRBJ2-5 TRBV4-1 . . CASSQGAQGQETQYF TGCGCCAGCAGCCAAGGAGCACAGGGACAAGAGACCCAGTACTTC
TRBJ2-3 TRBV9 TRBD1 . CASSARTGGATDTQYF TGTGCCAGCAGCGCCAGGACAGGGGGTGCCACAGATACGCAGTATTTT
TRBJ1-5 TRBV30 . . CACGGANNQPQHF TGTGCCTGCGGGGGGGCAAACAATCAGCCCCAGCATTTT
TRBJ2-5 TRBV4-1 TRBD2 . CASSQDWEGPQYF TGCGCCAGCAGCCAAGATTGGGAGGGACCCCAGTACTTC
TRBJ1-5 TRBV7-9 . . CASSTGGAQHF TGTGCCAGCAGCACTGGAGGGGCCCAGCATTTT
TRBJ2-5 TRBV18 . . CASSPPTGETQYF TGTGCCAGCTCACCACCTACGGGGGAGACCCAGTACTTC
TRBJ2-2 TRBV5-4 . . CASSSPGDTGELFF TGTGCCAGCAGCTCCCCAGGGGACACCGGGGAGCTGTTTTTT
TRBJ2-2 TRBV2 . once CASSEVGADTGELFF TGTGCCAGCAGTGAAGTGGGGGCCGACACCGGGGAGCTGTTTTTT
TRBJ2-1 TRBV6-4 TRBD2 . CASSDGLAGDEQFF TGTGCCAGCAGTGACGGACTAGCGGGGGATGAGCAGTTCTTC
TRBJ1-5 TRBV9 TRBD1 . CASSDQSDETGLLFSNQPQHF TGTGCCAGCAGCGACCAGTCGGATGAGACAGGGCTTCTTTTTAGCAATCAGCCCCAGCATTTT
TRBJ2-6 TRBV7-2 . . CASSYGAASGANVLTF TGTGCCAGCAGCTATGGGGCGGCCTCTGGGGCCAACGTCCTGACTTTC
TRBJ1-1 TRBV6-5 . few CASSRQENTEAFF TGTGCCAGCTCCCGACAGGAGAACACTGAAGCTTTCTTT
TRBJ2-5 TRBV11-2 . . CASTPLGVLGETQYF TGTGCCAGCACCCCCCTCGGGGTTCTCGGAGAGACCCAGTACTTC
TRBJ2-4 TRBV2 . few CASRQRAALAKNIQYF TGTGCCAGCAGACAGAGAGCAGCTTTAGCCAAAAACATTCAGTACTTC
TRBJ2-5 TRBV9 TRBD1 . CASSATGGGETQYF TGTGCCAGCAGCGCTACAGGGGGCGGGGAGACCCAGTACTTC
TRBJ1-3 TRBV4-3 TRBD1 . CASSLGTGSGNTIYF TGCGCCAGCAGCTTAGGGACAGGCTCTGGAAACACCATATATTTT
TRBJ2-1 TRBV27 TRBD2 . CASSLGLAGYNEQFF TGTGCCAGCAGTTTGGGACTAGCGGGGTACAATGAGCAGTTCTTC
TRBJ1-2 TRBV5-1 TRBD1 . CASSFEGGPSGYTF TGCGCCAGCAGCTTCGAAGGGGGCCCTAGCGGCTACACCTTC
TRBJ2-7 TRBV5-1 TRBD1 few CASSPRQGREYEQYF TGCGCCAGCAGCCCTAGACAGGGACGAGAATACGAGCAGTACTTC
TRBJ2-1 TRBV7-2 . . CASSPRFNEQFF TGTGCCAGCAGCCCCAGGTTCAATGAGCAGTTCTTC
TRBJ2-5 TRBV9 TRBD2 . CASSLRTSGEQETQYF TGTGCCAGCAGCCTGAGGACTAGCGGGGAACAAGAGACCCAGTACTTC
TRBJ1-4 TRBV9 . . CASSPQGKGNEKLFF TGTGCCAGCAGCCCGCAGGGGAAAGGTAATGAAAAACTGTTTTTT
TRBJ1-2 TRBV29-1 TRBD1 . CSVEAFGTGNFNYGYTF TGCAGCGTTGAAGCATTTGGGACAGGGAATTTTAACTATGGCTACACCTTC
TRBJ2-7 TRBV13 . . CASRGTGELYEQYF TGTGCCAGCAGAGGGACGGGGGAACTCTACGAGCAGTACTTC
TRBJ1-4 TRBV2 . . CASSERQTNEKLFF TGTGCCAGCAGTGAGCGCCAAACTAATGAAAAACTGTTTTTT
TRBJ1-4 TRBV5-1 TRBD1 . CASSFRQGATNEKLFF TGCGCCAGCAGCTTTAGACAGGGGGCAACTAATGAAAAACTGTTTTTT
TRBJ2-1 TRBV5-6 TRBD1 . CASSWGTGPYNEQFF TGTGCCAGCAGTTGGGGGACAGGGCCTTACAATGAGCAGTTCTTC
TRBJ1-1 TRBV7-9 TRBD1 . CASSWGTDMNTEAFF TGTGCCAGCAGCTGGGGGACAGACATGAACACTGAAGCTTTCTTT
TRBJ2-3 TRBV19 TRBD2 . CASTGLAGGGTDTQYF TGTGCCAGTACCGGACTAGCGGGGGGGGGCACAGATACGCAGTATTTT
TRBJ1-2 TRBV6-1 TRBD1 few CASSEWLGLGQGDGYTF TGTGCCAGCAGTGAATGGCTTGGCTTGGGACAGGGGGATGGCTACACCTTC
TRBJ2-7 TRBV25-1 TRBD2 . CASTLGEGSYEQYF TGTGCCAGCACCCTCGGGGAGGGATCCTACGAGCAGTACTTC
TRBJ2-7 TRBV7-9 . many CASSLDATGTYEQYF TGTGCCAGCAGCTTAGATGCGACTGGAACCTACGAGCAGTACTTC
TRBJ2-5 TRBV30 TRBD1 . CAWRATGGETQYF TGTGCCTGGAGGGCGACAGGGGGAGAGACCCAGTACTTC
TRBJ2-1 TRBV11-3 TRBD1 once CASSPGTGNYNEQFF TGTGCCAGCAGCCCGGGGACAGGTAATTACAATGAGCAGTTCTTC
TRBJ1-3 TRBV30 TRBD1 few CAWSDRGNTIYF TGTGCCTGGTCGGACAGGGGCAACACCATATATTTT
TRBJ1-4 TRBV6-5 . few CASSPLTGSEKLFF TGTGCCAGCAGCCCTCTTACCGGGAGTGAAAAACTGTTTTTT
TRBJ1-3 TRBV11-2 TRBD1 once CASRGQGRGNTIYF TGTGCCAGCAGAGGACAGGGGAGAGGAAACACCATATATTTT
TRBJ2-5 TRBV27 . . CASSLVPVTSGRAQYF TGTGCCAGCAGTTTAGTCCCCGTCACATCGGGAAGGGCCCAGTACTTC
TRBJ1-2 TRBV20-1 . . CPRGAGYTF TGCCCCCGCGGTGCTGGCTACACCTTC
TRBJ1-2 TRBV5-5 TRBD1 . CASSIGTGEGYTF TGTGCCAGCAGCATAGGGACAGGGGAGGGCTACACCTTC
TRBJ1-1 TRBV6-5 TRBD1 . CASSRRQGSEAFF TGTGCCAGCAGTCGAAGACAGGGGAGTGAAGCTTTCTTT
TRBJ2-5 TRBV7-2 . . CASSFRSYQETQYF TGTGCCAGCAGCTTCCGGAGCTACCAAGAGACCCAGTACTTC
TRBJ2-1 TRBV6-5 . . CASSIRDTYNEQFF TGTGCCAGCAGTATCAGGGACACCTACAATGAGCAGTTCTTC
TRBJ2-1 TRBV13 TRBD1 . CASSADRGRKGEQFF TGTGCCAGCAGCGCCGACAGGGGGCGCAAAGGTGAGCAGTTCTTC
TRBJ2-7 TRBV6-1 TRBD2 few CASRVAGGPFHEQYF TGTGCCAGCAGGGTAGCGGGGGGTCCTTTCCACGAGCAGTACTTC
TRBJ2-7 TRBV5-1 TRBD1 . CASSTRQGWGEQYF TGCGCCAGCAGCACCCGACAGGGGTGGGGCGAGCAGTACTTC